The entry below describes one TCR beta chain. The CDR3 is made up of 12 amino acids. V dropped 3 bases and J dropped 6 bases, with 9 bases sitting between them. The V gene's germline CDR1 is MDHEN and CDR2 SYDVKM. This sample stems from a study of shared T cell receptors in the human thymus. Sequenced by immunoSEQ multiplex PCR; TCRdb stores in-frame clones only, minus some. The sample lists about 660,000 clones, around 89% occurring once. These same data were also listed under a study on human thymus T cells. That work states: Thymus pieces cut out during corrective heart surgery were the tissue that was used. V and J genes seemed to be used with bias in thymic and blood repertoires.

The sequence derives from a boy less than two years old with a congenital heart defect. This chain joins TRBV28 and TRBJ2-7, with a weak D call TRBD2 (5 bases). The sequencing sample was made of thymocytes. CDR3 nucleotide sequence: TGTGCCAGCAGTTTTAAAGGAGGCGAGCAGTACTTC. This encodes CASSFKGGEQYF.